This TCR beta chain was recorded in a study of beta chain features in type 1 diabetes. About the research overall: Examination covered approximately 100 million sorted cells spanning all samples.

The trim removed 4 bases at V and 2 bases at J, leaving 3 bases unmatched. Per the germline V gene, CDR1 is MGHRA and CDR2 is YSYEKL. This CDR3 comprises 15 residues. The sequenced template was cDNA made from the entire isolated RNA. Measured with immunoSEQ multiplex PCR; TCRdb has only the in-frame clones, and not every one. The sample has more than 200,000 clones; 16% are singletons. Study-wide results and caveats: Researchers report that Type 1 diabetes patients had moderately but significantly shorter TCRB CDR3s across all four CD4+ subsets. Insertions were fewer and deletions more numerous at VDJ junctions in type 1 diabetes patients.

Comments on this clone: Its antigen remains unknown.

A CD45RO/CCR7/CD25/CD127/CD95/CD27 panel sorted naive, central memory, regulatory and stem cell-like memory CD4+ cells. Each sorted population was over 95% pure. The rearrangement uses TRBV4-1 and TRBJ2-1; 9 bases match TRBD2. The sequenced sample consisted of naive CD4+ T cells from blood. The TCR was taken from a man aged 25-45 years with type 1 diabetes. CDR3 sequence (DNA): TGCGCCAGCAGCCGCGGGAGGGAGACCTACAATGAGCAGTTCTTC. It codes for CASSRGRETYNEQFF.